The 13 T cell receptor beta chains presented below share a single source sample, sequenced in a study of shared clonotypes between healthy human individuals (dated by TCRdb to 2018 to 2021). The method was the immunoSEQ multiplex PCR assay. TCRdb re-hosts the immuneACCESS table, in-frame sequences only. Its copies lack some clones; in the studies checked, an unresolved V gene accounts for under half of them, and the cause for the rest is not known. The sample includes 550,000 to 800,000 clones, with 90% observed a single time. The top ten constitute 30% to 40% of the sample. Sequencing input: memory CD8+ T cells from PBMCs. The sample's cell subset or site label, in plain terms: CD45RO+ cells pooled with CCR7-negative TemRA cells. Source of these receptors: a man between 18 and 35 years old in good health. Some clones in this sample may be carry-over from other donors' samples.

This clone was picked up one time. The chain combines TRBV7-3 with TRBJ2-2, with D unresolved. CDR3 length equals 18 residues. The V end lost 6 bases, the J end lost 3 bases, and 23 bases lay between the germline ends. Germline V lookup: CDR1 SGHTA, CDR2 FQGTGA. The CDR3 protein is CASSPSSLWKGYTGELFF. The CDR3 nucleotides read TGTGCCAGCAGTCCCTCCAGCCTGTGGAAGGGCTACACCGGGGAGCTGTTTTTT.

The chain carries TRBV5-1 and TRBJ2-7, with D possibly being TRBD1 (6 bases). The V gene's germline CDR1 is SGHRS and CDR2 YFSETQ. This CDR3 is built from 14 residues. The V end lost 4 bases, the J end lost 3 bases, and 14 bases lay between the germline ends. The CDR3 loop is CASSPRQGLYEQYF. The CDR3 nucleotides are TGCGCCAGCAGCCCTCGCCAGGGGCTCTACGAGCAGTACTTC. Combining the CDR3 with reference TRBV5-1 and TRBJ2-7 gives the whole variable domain KAGVTQTPRYLIKTRGQQVTLSCSPISGHRSVSWYQQTPGQGLQFLFEYFSETQRNKGNFPGRFSGRQFSNSRSEMNVSTLELGDSALYLCASSPRQGLYEQYFGPGTRLTVT.

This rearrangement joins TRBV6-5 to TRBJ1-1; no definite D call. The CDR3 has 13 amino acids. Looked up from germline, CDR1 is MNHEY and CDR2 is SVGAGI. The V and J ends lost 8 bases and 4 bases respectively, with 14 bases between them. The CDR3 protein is CASAERYSTEAFF. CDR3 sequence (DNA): TGTGCCAGCGCTGAGAGGTACTCCACTGAAGCTTTCTTT.

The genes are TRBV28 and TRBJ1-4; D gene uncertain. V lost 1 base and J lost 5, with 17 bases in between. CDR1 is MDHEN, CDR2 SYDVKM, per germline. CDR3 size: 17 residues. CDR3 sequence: CASSLLGGSYLNEKLFF. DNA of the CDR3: TGTGCCAGCAGTTTATTGGGTGGAAGCTACTTAAATGAAAAACTGTTTTTT. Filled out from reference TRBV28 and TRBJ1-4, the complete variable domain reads DVKVTQSSRYLVKRTGEKVFLECVQDMDHENMFWYRQDPGLGLRLIYFSYDVKMKEKGDIPEGYSVSREKKERFSLILESASTNQTSMYLCASSLLGGSYLNEKLFFGSGTQLSVL.

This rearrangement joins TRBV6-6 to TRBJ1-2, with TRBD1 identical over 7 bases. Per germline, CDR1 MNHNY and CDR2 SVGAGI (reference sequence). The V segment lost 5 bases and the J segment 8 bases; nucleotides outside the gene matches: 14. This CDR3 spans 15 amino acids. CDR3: CASSIFPGTVFGYTF. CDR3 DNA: TGTGCCAGCAGTATTTTTCCCGGGACAGTATTCGGCTACACCTTC.

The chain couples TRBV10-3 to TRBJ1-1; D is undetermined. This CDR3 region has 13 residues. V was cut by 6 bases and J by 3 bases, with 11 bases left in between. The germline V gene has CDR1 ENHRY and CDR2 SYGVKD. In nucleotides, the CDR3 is TGTGCCATCAGATCTTGGGGAGACACTGAAGCTTTCTTT. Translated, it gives CAIRSWGDTEAFF.

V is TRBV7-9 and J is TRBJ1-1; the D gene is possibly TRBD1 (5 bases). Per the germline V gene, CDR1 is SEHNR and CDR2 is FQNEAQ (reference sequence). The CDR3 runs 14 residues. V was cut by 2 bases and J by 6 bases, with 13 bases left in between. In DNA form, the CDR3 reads TGTGCCAGCAGCTTAAACCAGGGAGGGGCTGAAGCTTTCTTT. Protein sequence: CASSLNQGGAEAFF.

CDR3 sequence (DNA): TGCGCCAGCAGCCAAGGAAGGAGACAGGGAGACGAGCAGTACTTC. Translating it yields CASSQGRRQGDEQYF. J is TRBJ2-7 and V is TRBV4-3; 7 bases align to TRBD1. This CDR3 region has 15 residues. Germline V gene lookup returns CDR1 LGHNA and CDR2 YSLEER. V lost 1 base, J lost 5 bases, and 8 bases stayed unmatched.

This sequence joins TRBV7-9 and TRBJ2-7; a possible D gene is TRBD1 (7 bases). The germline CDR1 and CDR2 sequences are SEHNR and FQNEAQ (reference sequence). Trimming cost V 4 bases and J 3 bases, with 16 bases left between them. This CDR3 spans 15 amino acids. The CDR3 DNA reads TGTGCCAGCAGCTGGAGGGTGTCAGGGGGCTACGAGCAGTACTTC. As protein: CASSWRVSGGYEQYF.

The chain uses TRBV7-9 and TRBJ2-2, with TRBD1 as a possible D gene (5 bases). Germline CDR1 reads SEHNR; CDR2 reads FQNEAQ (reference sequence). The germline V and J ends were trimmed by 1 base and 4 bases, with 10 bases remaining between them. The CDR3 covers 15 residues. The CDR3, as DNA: TGTGCCAGCAGCTTAGGTTCAGGGTCCACCGGGGAGCTGTTTTTT. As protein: CASSLGSGSTGELFF.

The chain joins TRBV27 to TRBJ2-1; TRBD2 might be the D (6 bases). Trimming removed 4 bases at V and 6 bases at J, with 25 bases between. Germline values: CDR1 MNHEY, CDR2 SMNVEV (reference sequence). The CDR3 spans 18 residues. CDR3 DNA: TGTGCCAGCAGTTCCCCGGGGGAGGTGGACCAGCCGGGCAATGAGCAGTTCTTC. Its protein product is CASSSPGEVDQPGNEQFF.

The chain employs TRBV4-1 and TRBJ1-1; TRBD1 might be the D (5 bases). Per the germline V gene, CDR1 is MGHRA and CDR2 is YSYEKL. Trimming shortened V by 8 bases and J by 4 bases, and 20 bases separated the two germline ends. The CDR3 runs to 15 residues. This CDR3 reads CASVPGPSVGTEAFF. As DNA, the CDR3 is TGCGCCAGCGTCCCGGGACCCTCGGTGGGCACTGAAGCTTTCTTT.

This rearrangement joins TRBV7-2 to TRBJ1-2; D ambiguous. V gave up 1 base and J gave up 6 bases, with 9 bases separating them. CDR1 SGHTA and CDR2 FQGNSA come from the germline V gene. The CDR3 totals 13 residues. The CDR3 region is CASSLGRLDGYTF. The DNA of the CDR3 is TGTGCCAGCAGCTTAGGGCGGCTTGATGGCTACACCTTC. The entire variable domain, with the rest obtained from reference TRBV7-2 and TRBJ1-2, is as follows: GAGVSQSPSNKVTEKGKDVELRCDPISGHTALYWYRQSLGQGLEFLIYFQGNSAPDKSGLPSDRFSAERTGGSVSTLTIQRTQQEDSAVYLCASSLGRLDGYTFGSGTRLTVV.